What follows are 3 T cell receptor beta chains derived from one specimen sequenced in a study of T cell responses to AZD1222 COVID-19 vaccine. Sequencing used immunoSEQ multiplex PCR; TCRdb keeps in-frame clones, though not all of them. The data hold 70,000 to 80,000 clones, with around 80% observed a single time. Specimen: peripheral blood, collected 28 days after the second AZD1222 dose. Every receptor here comes from an adult who received the AZD1222 COVID-19 vaccine.

The chain couples TRBV11-3 to TRBJ2-6, with 7 bases that match TRBD2. The V segment lost 3 bases and the J segment 0 bases; nucleotides outside the gene matches: 11. The germline CDR1 and CDR2 sequences are SGHNT and YENEEA. The CDR3 spans 19 residues. CDR3 amino acids: CASSFYRPSGNSGANVLTF. Here the CDR3 DNA reads TGTGCCAGCAGCTTCTACCGACCCAGCGGGAACTCTGGGGCCAACGTCCTGACTTTC.

This chain uses TRBV9 with TRBJ2-7; unclear D gene. CDR3 length: 13 amino acids. From germline, CDR1 is SGDLS and CDR2 YYNGEE. Trimming removed 3 bases from V and 0 bases from J, with 7 bases in between. CDR3 nucleotide sequence: TGTGCCAGCAGCGGGATCAACTCCTACGAGCAGTACTTC. Protein product: CASSGINSYEQYF.

The chain couples TRBV5-1 to TRBJ2-3, with 11 bases matching TRBD1. J gave up 5 bases and V 4 bases, and 9 bases lay outside the gene matches. Germline values: CDR1 SGHRS, CDR2 YFSETQ. The CDR3 spans 16 residues. CDR3 nucleotides: TGCGCCAGCAGCCCCGGTACCGGGACAGGGGGAGATACGCAGTATTTT. Protein sequence: CASSPGTGTGGDTQYF.